These 22 T cell receptor beta chains were sequenced from one sample in a study of molecular identifiers for immune sequencing clone quantification. In TCRdb, the PCR reads were re-called with MiXCR into one record per CDR3 protein. Here the sample spans roughly 93,000 distinct CDR3 sequences, about 20% being singletons. Material: naive CD8+ T cells from blood, with Jurkat cell RNA spiked in. Subset specified: FACS-sorted CD8+CD4-CCR7+CD45RA+ naive T cells. All receptors derive from a human donor in good health. Some libraries in this study had Jurkat cell RNA spiked in.

This clonotype was seen repeatedly, ten times or more. The chain employs TRBV28 and TRBJ2-7; 7 bases align to TRBD2. Germline lookup yields CDR1 MDHEN and CDR2 SYDVKM. The CDR3 totals 14 residues. J lost 6 bases, V lost 6 bases, and 11 bases had no gene match. The CDR3: CASSSRGGILEQYF. CDR3 nucleotide sequence: TGTGCCAGCAGCTCGAGGGGAGGGATACTCGAGCAGTACTTC.

To note about this clonotype: A much larger clone is a single base away; this may be a read error. The rearrangement uses TRBV27 and TRBJ1-2, with D unclear. CDR1 is MNHEY, CDR2 SMNVEV, per germline (reference sequence). CDR3 length: 13 residues. The CDR3 loop is CASSLSGDGGYAF. The CDR3 DNA reads TGTGCCAGCAGTTTATCAGGTGATGGAGGCTACGCCTTC.

This clonotype was counted ten times or more. J is TRBJ1-2 and V is TRBV14; TRBD1 is a possible D gene (6 bases). The germline V gene encodes CDR1 SGHDN and CDR2 FVKESK. V was trimmed by 4 bases and J by 0 bases, leaving 9 bases between them. The CDR3 is 14 amino acids. Written as DNA, the CDR3 is TGTGCCAGCAGCCGAGGACAGTCTAACTATGGCTACACCTTC. Its translation: CASSRGQSNYGYTF.

In regard to this clonotype: Given a much more abundant clone one base away, this may be a read error. The chain uses TRBV13 and TRBJ2-7, with D possibly matching TRBD2 (6 bases). The CDR3 sequence is 15 residues long. Germline values: CDR1 PRHDT, CDR2 FYEKMQ (reference sequence). The CDR3, as DNA: TGTGCCAGCGGCTTAGGCAGCGGGCTGATTTACGAGCAGTACTTC. It codes for CASGLGSGLIYEQYF.

The J gene is TRBJ2-7, the V gene TRBV7-9; D is uncertain. Germline loops: CDR1 SEHNR, CDR2 FQNEAQ (reference sequence). This CDR3 has 15 amino acids. The germline V and J ends were trimmed by 5 bases and 2 bases, with 16 bases remaining between them. The CDR3 coding sequence is TGTGCCAGCAGCCTTCGTACCGGGCCTCCCTACGAGCAGTACTTC. Translation gives CASSLRTGPPYEQYF.

This clonotype was detected only a few times. The conserved closing phenylalanine or tryptophan is absent in this CDR3, likely reflecting a read error. The chain has TRBV28 and TRBJ1-1; D is possibly TRBD1 (5 bases). The CDR3 consists of 13 residues. The germline V and J ends were trimmed by 10 bases and 0 bases, with 12 bases remaining between them. Per the germline V gene, CDR1 is MDHEN and CDR2 is SYDVKM. Here the CDR3 reads CAILGDMNTEAFL. Written as DNA, the CDR3 is TGTGCCATCCTGGGGGATATGAACACTGAAGCTTTCCTT.

There are many counts of this clonotype. A much larger clone lies one base from this, so it may be a read error. This chain joins TRBV29-1 and TRBJ2-3; tentatively, D is TRBD2 (5 bases). Trimming removed 1 base from V and 2 bases from J, with 16 bases in between. The CDR3 loop spans 16 amino acids. The germline V gene encodes CDR1 SQVTM and CDR2 ANQGSEA. The CDR3 DNA sequence: TGCAGCGTTGAAGGATGGATCGGGGTGAACACAGATACGCAGTATTTT. Translation: CSVEGWIGVNTDTQYF.

The genes are TRBV4-3 and TRBJ2-5, with D perhaps matching TRBD1 (6 bases). The CDR3 is 14 amino acids. The germline V and J ends were trimmed by 6 bases and 4 bases, with 15 bases remaining between them. In germline, CDR1 is LGHNA, CDR2 YSLEER. CDR3 DNA sequence: TGCGCCAGCAGTCAGGGGCTAGCAAGAGAGACCCAGTACTTC. This translates into CASSQGLARETQYF.

To note about this clonotype: A much larger clonotype is one base distant, so this may be a read error. V is TRBV15 and J is TRBJ2-2; D uncertain. The CDR3 consists of 12 residues. V shed 2 bases and J shed 8 bases, with 6 bases lying between them. Germline V lookup: CDR1 LNHNV, CDR2 YYDKDF (reference sequence). In DNA, the CDR3 is TGTGCCACCAGCAGACCCTTGGGGGAGCTGTTTTTT. Translation: CATSRPLGELFF.

Notes on this clonotype: A much larger clone lies one base from this, so it may be a read error. The V call is TRBV5-1, the J call TRBJ1-1; D uncertain. This CDR3 comprises 12 residues. Germline V gene sequence: CDR1 SGHRS, CDR2 YFSETQ. CDR3 DNA sequence: TGCGCCAACAGCACCGGTTGGGATGAAGCTTTCTTT. Protein sequence: CANSTGWDEAFF.

As concerns this clonotype: This clone may be a read error of a much larger clone one base away. This rearrangement joins TRBV28 to TRBJ2-2; no definite D call. V was pared by 6 bases and J by 2 bases, with 16 bases between. The CDR3 is 16 amino acids. The germline gives CDR1 MDHEN, CDR2 SYDVKM. CDR3 protein: CASSPNTGINTGELFF. CDR3 DNA: TGTGCCAGCAGCCCCAACACCGGAATCAACACCGGGGAGCTGTTTTTT.

This clonotype was counted many times. This chain connects TRBV3-1 to TRBJ2-3; 11 nucleotides agree with TRBD2. Germline loops: CDR1 LGHDT, CDR2 YNNKEL (reference sequence). The ends lost 4 bases at V and 5 bases at J; junction bases unmatched: 8. This CDR3 contains 16 residues. The CDR3 loop is CASSPRSGGAKDTQYF. The CDR3 nucleotides read TGTGCCAGCAGCCCCCGTAGCGGGGGGGCCAAAGATACGCAGTATTTT.

This clonotype was seen a few times. The CDR3 reads CASSQDWSSYEQYF. The CDR3 DNA follows: TGCGCCAGCAGCCAAGACTGGAGCTCCTACGAGCAGTACTTC. The chain recombines TRBV4-3 with TRBJ2-7; D is unclear. The CDR3 contains 14 residues. CDR1 and CDR2 (germline): LGHNA, YSLEER. Trimming shortened V by 0 bases and J by 0 bases, and 6 bases separated the two germline ends.

The rearrangement joins TRBV21-1 to TRBJ2-1; the DNA was not used to check the table's D call, TRBD2. TRBV21-1 is marked as a pseudogene. The CDR3 length is 15 residues. The CDR3 here is CASSNLSGRALEQFF. The CDR3 bases are TGTGCCAGCAGCAACTTGAGCGGGAGGGCCCTTGAGCAGTTCTTC.

Turning to this clonotype: This could be a read error, since a much larger clone is one nucleotide away. The gene calls are TRBV11-2 and TRBJ2-3; possibly TRBD2 for D (7 bases). Per the germline V gene, CDR1 is SGHAT and CDR2 is FQNNGV. CDR3 length: 15 residues. The CDR3 spells CASSLVGGETGTQYF. CDR3 in DNA: TGTGCCAGCAGCTTAGTAGGGGGGGAAACAGGTACGCAGTATTTT.

This clonotype was seen repeatedly, ten times or more. The chain is built from TRBV2 and TRBJ2-7; D is possibly TRBD2 (6 bases). V was pared by 5 bases and J by 1 base, with 18 bases between. This CDR3 has 16 residues. Germline CDR1 reads SNHLY; CDR2 reads FYNNEI. The CDR3: CASSKEGSLPSYEQYF. The CDR3 coding sequence is TGTGCCAGCAGTAAGGAGGGGAGCTTACCGTCCTACGAGCAGTACTTC.

This clonotype has a handful of counts. A read error may be the cause here, since a much bigger clone is one base away. This chain links TRBV5-6 with TRBJ2-4; possible D gene TRBD1, 8 bases. CDR3 length equals 17 residues. Germline values: CDR1 SGHDT, CDR2 YYEEEE. The CDR3 coding sequence is TGTGCCAGCAGCGCACAGACAGGGGAGGGCGCCAAAACCATTCAGTACTTC. It specifies CASSAQTGEGAKTIQYF.

This clonotype was observed at least ten times. The rearrangement uses TRBV4-1 and TRBJ2-5; TRBD1 is a possible D gene (5 bases). With 4 bases removed from V and 4 bases from J, the gap between germline ends came to 16 bases. The germline gives CDR1 MGHRA, CDR2 YSYEKL. The CDR3 is 15 residues long. CDR3 amino acids: CASSPRKVGPETQYF. CDR3 nucleotide sequence: TGCGCCAGCAGCCCAAGGAAGGTGGGGCCAGAGACCCAGTACTTC.

This clonotype has ten or more counts. The genes are TRBV9 and TRBJ2-3; 7 bases agree with TRBD2. Trimming at V came to 3 bases and at J to 1 base, leaving 5 bases not matched to a gene. Per the germline V gene, CDR1 is SGDLS and CDR2 is YYNGEE. This CDR3 comprises 15 residues. CDR3 bases: TGTGCCAGCAGCGACCGGGACTACGGCACAGATACGCAGTATTTT. Its translation is CASSDRDYGTDTQYF.

This clonotype was observed many times. This sequence joins TRBV19 and TRBJ2-3; 8 nucleotides match TRBD2. V gave up 7 bases and J gave up 4 bases; unmatched junction bases: 10. The CDR3 sequence is 15 residues long. Germline CDR1 is LNHDA and CDR2 is SQIVND (reference sequence). CDR3 in DNA: TGTGCCAGTACCCTTGGGGCGGGGGGAGCAGATACGCAGTATTTT. It encodes CASTLGAGGADTQYF.

The rearrangement links TRBV12-3 or TRBV12-4 to TRBJ2-7, with 7 bases fitting TRBD1. V was clipped by 5 bases and J by 5 bases; unmatched bases: 12. The CDR3 has 15 residues. The CDR3 DNA sequence: TGTGCCAGCAGTACCCCCTACAGGGGACCCCACGAGCAGTACTTC. This codes for CASSTPYRGPHEQYF.

The chain joins TRBV6-5 to TRBJ2-3; the match to TRBD2 covers 11 bases. This CDR3 is built from 16 residues. The junction had 3 bases not matched to a gene; V was cut back by 2 bases and J by 2 bases. Per germline, CDR1 MNHEY and CDR2 SVGAGI. The DNA of the CDR3 is TGTGCCAGCAGTTACCTAGCGGGGGGCGTCACAGATACGCAGTATTTT. Translating gives CASSYLAGGVTDTQYF.